Shown below are 8 T cell receptor beta chains from a single sample sequenced in a study of graft-versus-host responses after intestinal transplantation. These receptors have no known antigen. Assay: immunoSEQ multiplex PCR; the TCRdb copy retains only in-frame clones and omits some. The sample includes tens of thousands of clones, just under 95% of them seen just once. The input for sequencing was unstimulated CD8+ T cells sorted from spleen or lymph node cells, taken before intestinal transplant. The receptors here all came from a human donor who received an intestinal transplant.

The chain employs TRBV4-1 and TRBJ1-2, with 9 positions matching TRBD1. The CDR3 loop spans 16 amino acids. Germline V gives CDR1 MGHRA, CDR2 YSYEKL. The junction had 9 bases not matched to a gene; V was cut back by 1 base and J by 6 bases. Here the CDR3 DNA reads TGCGCCAGCAGCCAAGCGGGGACAGGGATCATCGATGGCTACACCTTC. The encoded protein is CASSQAGTGIIDGYTF.

The rearrangement joins TRBV2 to TRBJ1-6; unclear D gene. The CDR3 loop spans 16 amino acids. CDR1 is SNHLY, CDR2 FYNNEI, per germline. V lost 2 bases, J lost 0 bases, and 8 bases lay in between. The DNA of the CDR3 is TGTGCCAGCAGTGAATATCACAGCTCCTATAATTCACCCCTCCACTTT. Its translation is CASSEYHSSYNSPLHF.

This clone showed up just once. This chain connects TRBV29-1 to TRBJ2-7; 9 positions agree with TRBD2. Per the germline V gene, CDR1 is SQVTM and CDR2 is ANQGSEA. V shed 2 bases, J shed 3 bases, and the junction held 8 bases outside the gene matches. The CDR3 is made up of 15 amino acids. The CDR3 nucleotides read TGCAGCGTTGAATCGCGTTCTAGCGGGAACTACGAGCAGTACTTC. Translating it yields CSVESRSSGNYEQYF.

The chain employs TRBV19 and TRBJ2-7, with TRBD1 identical over 8 bases. V lost 8 bases, J lost 4 bases, and 4 bases stayed unmatched. The CDR3 has 12 amino acids. The V gene's germline CDR1 is LNHDA and CDR2 SQIVND (reference sequence). In nucleotides, the CDR3 is TGTGCCAGTGGCCAGGGGGCTTACGAGCAGTACTTC. This gives the protein CASGQGAYEQYF.

The chain has TRBV6-5 and TRBJ2-2; D is perhaps TRBD1 (6 bases). CDR3 length: 15 residues. V shed 4 bases and J shed 3 bases, with 12 bases lying between them. CDR1 and CDR2 (germline): MNHEY, SVGAGI. CDR3 in amino acids: CASSSSGVYTGELFF. CDR3 in DNA: TGTGCCAGCAGTTCCTCAGGGGTGTACACCGGGGAGCTGTTTTTT.

This chain uses TRBV19 with TRBJ1-4; 8 bases line up with TRBD1. Germline CDR1 LNHDA, CDR2 SQIVND (reference sequence). This CDR3 region has 16 residues. The V segment lost 7 bases and the J segment 2 bases; nucleotides outside the gene matches: 9. Here the CDR3 DNA reads TGTGCCAGTACCCTGGGGGCAGGGGGCACTAATGAAAAACTGTTTTTT. It codes for CASTLGAGGTNEKLFF.

CDR3 DNA: TGCGCCAGCAGCCCTTACCTGACAGACGGTAACTATGGCTACACCTTC. Translated: CASSPYLTDGNYGYTF. The V gene is TRBV4-1, the J gene TRBJ1-2; D possibly corresponds to TRBD1 (5 bases). Trimming shortened V by 4 bases and J by 1 base, and 16 bases separated the two germline ends. Germline V gives CDR1 MGHRA, CDR2 YSYEKL. The CDR3 spans 16 residues.

The chain has TRBV5-1 and TRBJ2-7, with D perhaps TRBD1 (6 bases). Germline-derived CDR1 and CDR2 are SGHRS and YFSETQ. V lost 5 bases and J lost 1, with 16 bases in between. The CDR3 totals 15 residues. The CDR3 sequence: CASRPNPGQSYEQYF. The CDR3 DNA reads TGCGCCAGCAGGCCAAATCCAGGACAGTCCTACGAGCAGTACTTC.